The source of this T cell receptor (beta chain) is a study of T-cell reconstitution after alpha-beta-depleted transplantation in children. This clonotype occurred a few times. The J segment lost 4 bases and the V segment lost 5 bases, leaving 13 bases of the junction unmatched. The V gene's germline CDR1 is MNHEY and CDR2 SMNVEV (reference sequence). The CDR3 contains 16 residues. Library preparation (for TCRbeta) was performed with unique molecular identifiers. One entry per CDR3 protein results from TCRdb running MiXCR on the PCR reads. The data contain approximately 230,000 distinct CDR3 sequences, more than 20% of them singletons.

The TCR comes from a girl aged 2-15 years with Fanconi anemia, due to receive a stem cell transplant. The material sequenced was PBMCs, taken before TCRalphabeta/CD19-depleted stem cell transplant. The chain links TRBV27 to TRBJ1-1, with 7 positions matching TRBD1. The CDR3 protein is CASSPGVDRVSTEAFF. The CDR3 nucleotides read TGTGCCAGCAGTCCCGGGGTCGACAGGGTGAGCACTGAAGCTTTCTTT.